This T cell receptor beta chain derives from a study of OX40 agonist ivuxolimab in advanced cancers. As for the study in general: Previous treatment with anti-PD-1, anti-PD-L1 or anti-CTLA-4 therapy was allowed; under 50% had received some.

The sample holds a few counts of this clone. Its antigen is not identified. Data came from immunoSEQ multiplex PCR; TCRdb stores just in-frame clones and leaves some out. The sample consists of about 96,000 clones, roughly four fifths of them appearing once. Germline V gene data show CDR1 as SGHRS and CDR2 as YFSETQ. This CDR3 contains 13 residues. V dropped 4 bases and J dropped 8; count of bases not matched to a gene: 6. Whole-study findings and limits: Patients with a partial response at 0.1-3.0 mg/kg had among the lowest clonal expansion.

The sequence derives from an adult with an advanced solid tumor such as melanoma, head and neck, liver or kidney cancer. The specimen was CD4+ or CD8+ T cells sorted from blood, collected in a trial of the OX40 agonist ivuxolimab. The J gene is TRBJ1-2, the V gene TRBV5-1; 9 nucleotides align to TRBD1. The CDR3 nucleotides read TGCGCCAGCAGCCCTCGGGACAGGGAAGGCTACACCTTC. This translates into CASSPRDREGYTF. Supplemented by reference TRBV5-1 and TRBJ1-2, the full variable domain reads KAGVTQTPRYLIKTRGQQVTLSCSPISGHRSVSWYQQTPGQGLQFLFEYFSETQRNKGNFPGRFSGRQFSNSRSEMNVSTLELGDSALYLCASSPRDREGYTFGSGTRLTVV.